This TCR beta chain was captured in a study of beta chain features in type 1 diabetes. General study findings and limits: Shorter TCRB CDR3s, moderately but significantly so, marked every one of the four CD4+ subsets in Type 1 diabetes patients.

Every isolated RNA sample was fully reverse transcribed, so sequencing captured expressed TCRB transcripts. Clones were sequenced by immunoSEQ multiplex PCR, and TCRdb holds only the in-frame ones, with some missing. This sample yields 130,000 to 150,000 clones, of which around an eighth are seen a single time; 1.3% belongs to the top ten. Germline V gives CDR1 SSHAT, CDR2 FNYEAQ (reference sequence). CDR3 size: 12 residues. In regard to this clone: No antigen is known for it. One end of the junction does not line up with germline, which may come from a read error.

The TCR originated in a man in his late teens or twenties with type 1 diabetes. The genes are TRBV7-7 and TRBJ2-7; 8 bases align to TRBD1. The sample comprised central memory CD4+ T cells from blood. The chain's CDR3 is CASSPGQGEQYF. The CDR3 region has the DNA TGTGCTAGCAGCCCCGGACAGGGAGAGCAGTACTTC.